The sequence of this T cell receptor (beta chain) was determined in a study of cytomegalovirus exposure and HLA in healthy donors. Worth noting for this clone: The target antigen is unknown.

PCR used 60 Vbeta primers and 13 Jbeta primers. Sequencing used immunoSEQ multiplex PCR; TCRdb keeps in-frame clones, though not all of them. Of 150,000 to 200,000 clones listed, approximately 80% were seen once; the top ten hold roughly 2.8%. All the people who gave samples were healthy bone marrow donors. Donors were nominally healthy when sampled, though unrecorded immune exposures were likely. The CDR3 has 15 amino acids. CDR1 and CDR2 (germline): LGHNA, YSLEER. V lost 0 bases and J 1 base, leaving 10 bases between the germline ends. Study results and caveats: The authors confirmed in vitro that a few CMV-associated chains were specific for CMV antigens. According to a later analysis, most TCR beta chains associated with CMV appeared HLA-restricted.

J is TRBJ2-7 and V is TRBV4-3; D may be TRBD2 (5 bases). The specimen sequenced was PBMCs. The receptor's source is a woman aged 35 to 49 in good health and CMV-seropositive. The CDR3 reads CASSQEEDFSYEQYF. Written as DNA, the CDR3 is TGCGCCAGCAGCCAAGAAGAGGACTTTTCCTACGAGCAGTACTTC.